What follows describes a single T cell receptor beta chain. Trimming pared 5 bases from V and 7 bases from J, leaving 13 bases between. Germline V gene lookup returns CDR1 SGHVS and CDR2 FNYEAQ. The CDR3 covers 13 residues. This sample is part of a study of control samples from healthy donors and cancer patients. This table comes from immunoSEQ multiplex PCR, and its TCRdb copy is limited to in-frame clones, with some not included. This table holds 170,000 or so clones, over 80% found once. The TCR originated in a man between 18 and 35 years old in good health. The sequenced material came from blood. V is TRBV7-6 and J is TRBJ2-3; D not certain. CDR3 loop: CASSLELTYTQYF. Here the CDR3 DNA reads TGTGCCAGCAGCCTGGAGCTGACCTATACGCAGTATTTT. Supplemented by reference TRBV7-6 and TRBJ2-3, the full variable domain reads GAGVSQSPRYKVTKRGQDVALRCDPISGHVSLYWYRQALGQGPEFLTYFNYEAQQDKSGLPNDRFSAERPEGSISTLTIQRTEQRDSAMYRCASSLELTYTQYFGPGTRLTVL.